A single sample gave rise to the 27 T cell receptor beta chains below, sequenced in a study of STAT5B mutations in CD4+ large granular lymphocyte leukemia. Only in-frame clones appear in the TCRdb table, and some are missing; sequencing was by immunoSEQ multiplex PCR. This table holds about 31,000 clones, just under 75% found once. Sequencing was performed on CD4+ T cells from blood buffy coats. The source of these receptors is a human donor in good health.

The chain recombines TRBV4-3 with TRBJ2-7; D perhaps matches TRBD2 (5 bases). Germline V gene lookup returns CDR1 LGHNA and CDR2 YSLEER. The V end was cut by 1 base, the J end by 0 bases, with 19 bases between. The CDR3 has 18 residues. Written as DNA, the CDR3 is TGCGCCAGCAGCCAAGGTCTGTCAGGCGGAGGATCCTCCTACGAGCAGTACTTC. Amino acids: CASSQGLSGGGSSYEQYF.

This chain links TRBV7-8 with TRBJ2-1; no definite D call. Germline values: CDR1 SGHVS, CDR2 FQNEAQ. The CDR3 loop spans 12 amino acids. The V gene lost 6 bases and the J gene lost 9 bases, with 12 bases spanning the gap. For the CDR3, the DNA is TGTGCCAGCAGTCCAAGGACGGGTGAGCAGTTCTTC. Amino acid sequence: CASSPRTGEQFF.

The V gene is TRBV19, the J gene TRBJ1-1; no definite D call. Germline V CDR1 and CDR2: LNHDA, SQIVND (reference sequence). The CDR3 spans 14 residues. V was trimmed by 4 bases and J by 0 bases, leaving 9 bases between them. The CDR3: CASSTDGLNTEAFF. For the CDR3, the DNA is TGTGCCAGTAGTACCGACGGATTGAACACTGAAGCTTTCTTT.

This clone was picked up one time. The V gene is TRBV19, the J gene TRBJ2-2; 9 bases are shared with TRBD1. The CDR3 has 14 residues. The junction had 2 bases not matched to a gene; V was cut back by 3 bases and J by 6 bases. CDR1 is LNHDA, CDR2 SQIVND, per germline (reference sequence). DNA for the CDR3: TGTGCCAGTAGTATGGGGACAGGGTCCGGGGAGCTGTTTTTT. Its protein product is CASSMGTGSGELFF.

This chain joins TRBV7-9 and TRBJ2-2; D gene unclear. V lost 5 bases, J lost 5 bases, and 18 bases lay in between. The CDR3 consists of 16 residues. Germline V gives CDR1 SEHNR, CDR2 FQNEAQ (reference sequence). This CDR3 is CASSHDLNPHTGELFF. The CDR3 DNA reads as TGTGCCAGCAGCCACGATTTAAACCCCCATACCGGGGAGCTGTTTTTT.

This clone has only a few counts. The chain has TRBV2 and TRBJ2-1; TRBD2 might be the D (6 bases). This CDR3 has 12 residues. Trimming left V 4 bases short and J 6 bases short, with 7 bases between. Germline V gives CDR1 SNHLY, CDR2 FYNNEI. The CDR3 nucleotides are TGTGCCAGCAGTGGTAGCGGCAATGAGCAGTTCTTC. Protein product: CASSGSGNEQFF.

The CDR3 DNA is TGTGCCAGCAGTGAATATGACGGGGGGGGCCGCGGTGAGCAGTTCTTC. The encoded protein is CASSEYDGGGRGEQFF. The chain uses TRBV25-1 and TRBJ2-1; TRBD2 matches 8 bases. Germline CDR1 and CDR2: MGHDK and SYGVNS. V shed 0 bases and J 9 bases; nucleotides not matched to a gene: 10. The CDR3 covers 16 residues.

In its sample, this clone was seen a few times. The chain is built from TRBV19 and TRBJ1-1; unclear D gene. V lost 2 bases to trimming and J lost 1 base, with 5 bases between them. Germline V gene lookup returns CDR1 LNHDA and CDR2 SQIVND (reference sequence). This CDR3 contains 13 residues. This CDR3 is CASSISQNTEAFF. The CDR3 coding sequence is TGTGCCAGTAGTATAAGCCAGAACACTGAAGCTTTCTTT.

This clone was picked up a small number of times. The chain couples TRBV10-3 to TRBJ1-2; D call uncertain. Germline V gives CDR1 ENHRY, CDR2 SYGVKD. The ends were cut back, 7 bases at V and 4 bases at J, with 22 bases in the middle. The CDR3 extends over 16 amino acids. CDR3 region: CAIKAGSFLRAYGYTF. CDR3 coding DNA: TGTGCCATCAAAGCTGGATCCTTCCTACGCGCCTATGGCTACACCTTC.

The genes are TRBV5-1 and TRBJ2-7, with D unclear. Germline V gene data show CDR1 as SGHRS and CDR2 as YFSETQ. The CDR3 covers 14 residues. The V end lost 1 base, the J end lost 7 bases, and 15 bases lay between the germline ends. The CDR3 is CASSLSLGLGEQYV. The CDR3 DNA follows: TGCGCCAGCAGCTTGAGTTTGGGATTGGGGGAGCAGTACGTC.

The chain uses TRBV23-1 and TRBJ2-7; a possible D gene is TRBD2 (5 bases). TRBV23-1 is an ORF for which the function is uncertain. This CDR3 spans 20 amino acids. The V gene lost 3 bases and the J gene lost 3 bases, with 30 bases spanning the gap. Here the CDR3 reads CASSQSPSGVGRPVGYEQYV. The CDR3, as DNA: TGCGCCAGCAGTCAGTCTCCCAGCGGAGTGGGCCGGCCAGTAGGCTACGAGCAGTACGTC.

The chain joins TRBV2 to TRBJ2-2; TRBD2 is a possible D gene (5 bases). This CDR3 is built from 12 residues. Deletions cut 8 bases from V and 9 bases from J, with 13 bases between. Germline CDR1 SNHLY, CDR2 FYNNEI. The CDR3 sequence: CASGGGVRELFF. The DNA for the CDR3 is TGTGCCAGCGGTGGAGGAGTTAGGGAGCTGTTTTTT.

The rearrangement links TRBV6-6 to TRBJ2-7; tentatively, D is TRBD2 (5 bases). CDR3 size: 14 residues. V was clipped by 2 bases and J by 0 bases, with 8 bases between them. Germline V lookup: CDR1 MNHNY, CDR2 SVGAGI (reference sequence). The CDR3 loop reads CASSYGESSYEQYV. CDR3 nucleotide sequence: TGTGCCAGCAGTTACGGGGAGAGCTCCTACGAGCAGTACGTC.

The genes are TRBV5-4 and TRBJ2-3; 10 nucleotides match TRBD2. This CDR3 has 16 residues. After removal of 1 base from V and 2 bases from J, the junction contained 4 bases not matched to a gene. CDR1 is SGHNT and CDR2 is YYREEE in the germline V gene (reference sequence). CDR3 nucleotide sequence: TGTGCCAGCAGCTTGAAGCTAGCGGGGGACACAGATACGCAGTATTTT. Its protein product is CASSLKLAGDTDTQYF.

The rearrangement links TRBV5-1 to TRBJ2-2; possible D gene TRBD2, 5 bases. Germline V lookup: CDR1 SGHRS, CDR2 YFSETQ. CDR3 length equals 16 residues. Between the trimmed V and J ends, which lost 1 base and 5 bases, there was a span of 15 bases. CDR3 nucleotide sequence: TGCGCCAGCAGCTTGCGGTCGACGGGGAGTACCGGGGAGCTGTTTTTT. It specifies CASSLRSTGSTGELFF.

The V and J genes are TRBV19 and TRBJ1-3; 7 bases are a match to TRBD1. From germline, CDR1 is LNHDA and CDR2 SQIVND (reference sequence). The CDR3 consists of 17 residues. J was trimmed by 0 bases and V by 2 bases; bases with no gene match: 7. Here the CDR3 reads CASSIWGTANSGNTIYF. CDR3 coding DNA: TGTGCCAGTAGTATATGGGGGACAGCGAACTCTGGAAACACCATATATTTT.

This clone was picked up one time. CDR3 sequence reads: CSGLGNSEQFF. In DNA, the CDR3 is TGCAGTGGATTAGGTAATAGTGAGCAGTTCTTC. This rearrangement joins TRBV20-1 to TRBJ2-1, with D unclear. V dropped 7 bases and J dropped 9 bases, with 13 bases sitting between them. The CDR3 is 11 residues long. Germline CDR1 and CDR2: DFQATT and SNEGSKA (reference sequence).

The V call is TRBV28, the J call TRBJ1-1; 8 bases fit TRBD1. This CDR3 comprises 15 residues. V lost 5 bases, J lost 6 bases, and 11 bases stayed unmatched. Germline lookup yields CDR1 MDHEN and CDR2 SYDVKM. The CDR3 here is CASSPVSTGAPEAFF. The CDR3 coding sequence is TGTGCCAGCAGTCCCGTTTCGACAGGGGCCCCTGAAGCTTTCTTT.

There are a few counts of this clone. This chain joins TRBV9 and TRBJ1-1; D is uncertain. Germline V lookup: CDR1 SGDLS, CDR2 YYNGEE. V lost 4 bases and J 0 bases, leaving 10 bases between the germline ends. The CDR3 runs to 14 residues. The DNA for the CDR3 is TGTGCCAGCAGCCCCGGGCTGATGAACACTGAAGCTTTCTTT. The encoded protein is CASSPGLMNTEAFF.

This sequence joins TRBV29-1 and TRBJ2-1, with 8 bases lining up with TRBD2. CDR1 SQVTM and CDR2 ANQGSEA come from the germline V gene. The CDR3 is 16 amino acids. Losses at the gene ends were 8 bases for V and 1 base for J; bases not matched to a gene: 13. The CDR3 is CSLGSDLAGSYNEQFF. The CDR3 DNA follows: TGCAGCCTAGGCAGCGATCTAGCGGGTTCCTACAATGAGCAGTTCTTC.

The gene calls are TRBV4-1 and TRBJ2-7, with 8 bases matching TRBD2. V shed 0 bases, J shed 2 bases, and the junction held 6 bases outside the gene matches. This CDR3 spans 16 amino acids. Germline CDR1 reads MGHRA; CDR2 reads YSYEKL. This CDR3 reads CASSQEKLAETYEQYF. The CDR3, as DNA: TGCGCCAGCAGCCAAGAGAAACTAGCGGAAACCTACGAGCAGTACTTC.

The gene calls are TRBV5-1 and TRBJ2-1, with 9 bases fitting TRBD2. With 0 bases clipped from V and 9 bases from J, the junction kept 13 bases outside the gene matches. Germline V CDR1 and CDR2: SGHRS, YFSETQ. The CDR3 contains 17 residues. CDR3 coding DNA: TGCGCCAGCAGCTTGGGTCTCGGGACTAGCATCCCCGGTGAGCAGTTCTTC. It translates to CASSLGLGTSIPGEQFF.

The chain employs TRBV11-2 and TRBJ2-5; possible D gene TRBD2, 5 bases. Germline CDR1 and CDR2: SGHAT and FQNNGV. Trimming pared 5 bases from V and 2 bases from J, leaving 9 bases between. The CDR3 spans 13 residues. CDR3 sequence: CASSRGVQETQYF. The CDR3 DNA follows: TGTGCCAGCAGCCGGGGAGTACAAGAGACCCAGTACTTC.

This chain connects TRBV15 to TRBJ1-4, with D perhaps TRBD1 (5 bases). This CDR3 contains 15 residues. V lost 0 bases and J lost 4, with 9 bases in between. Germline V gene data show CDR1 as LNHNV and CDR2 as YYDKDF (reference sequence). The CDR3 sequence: CATSRERGVNEKLFF. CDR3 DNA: TGTGCCACCAGCAGAGAGCGGGGCGTTAATGAAAAACTGTTTTTT.

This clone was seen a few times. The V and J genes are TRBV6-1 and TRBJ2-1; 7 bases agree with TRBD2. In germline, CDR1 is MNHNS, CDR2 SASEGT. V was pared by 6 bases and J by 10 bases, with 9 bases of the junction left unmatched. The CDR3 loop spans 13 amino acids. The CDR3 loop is CASSAAAGREQFF. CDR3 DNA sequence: TGTGCCAGCAGCGCAGCAGCGGGACGGGAGCAGTTCTTC.

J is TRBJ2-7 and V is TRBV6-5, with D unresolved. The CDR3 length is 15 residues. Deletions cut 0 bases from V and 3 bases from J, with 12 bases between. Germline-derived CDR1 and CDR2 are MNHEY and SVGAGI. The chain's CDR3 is CASSYSKNPGYEQYV. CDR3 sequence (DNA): TGTGCCAGCAGTTACTCGAAGAATCCGGGCTACGAGCAGTACGTC.

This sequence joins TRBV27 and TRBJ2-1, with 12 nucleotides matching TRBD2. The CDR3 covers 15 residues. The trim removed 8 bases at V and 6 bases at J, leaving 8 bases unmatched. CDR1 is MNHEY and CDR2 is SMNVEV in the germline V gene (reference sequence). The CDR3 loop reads CASRDLAGGLNEQFF. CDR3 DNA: TGTGCCAGCCGAGACCTAGCGGGGGGGCTCAATGAGCAGTTCTTC.